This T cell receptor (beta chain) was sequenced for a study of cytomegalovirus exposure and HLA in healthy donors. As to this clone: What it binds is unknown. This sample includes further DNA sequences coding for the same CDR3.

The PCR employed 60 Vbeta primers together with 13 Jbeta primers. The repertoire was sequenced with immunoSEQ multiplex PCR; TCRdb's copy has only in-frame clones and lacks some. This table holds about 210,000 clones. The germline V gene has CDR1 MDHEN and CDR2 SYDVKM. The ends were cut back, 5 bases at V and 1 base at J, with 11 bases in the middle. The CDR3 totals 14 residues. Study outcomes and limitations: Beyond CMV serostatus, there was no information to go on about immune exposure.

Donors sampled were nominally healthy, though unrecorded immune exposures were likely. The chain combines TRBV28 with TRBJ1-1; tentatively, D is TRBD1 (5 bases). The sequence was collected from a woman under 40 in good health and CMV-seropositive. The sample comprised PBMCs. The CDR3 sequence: CASSLGQGNTEAFF. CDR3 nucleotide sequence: TGTGCCAGCAGTCTCGGGCAGGGGAACACTGAAGCTTTCTTT.